This T cell receptor (beta chain) is drawn from a study of T cells in tuberculosis. The wider study: Blood was taken before or within 7 days of anti-tuberculosis therapy.

About this clone itself: Its specificity is unknown.

Findings of the study overall: Active tuberculosis TCR-alpha repertoires lay closer to GMM-specific TCRs than IGRA-negative controls, suggesting clonal expansion. Active tuberculosis patients had shorter CDR3-alpha; the beta difference was nonsignificant. GEM motif frequencies gave approximately 70% accuracy; the GMM repertoire gave approximately 90%.

The protocol was immunoSEQ multiplex PCR, while the TCRdb copy is restricted to in-frame clones and leaves out a portion. Found here are some 49,000 clones, roughly 96% of them singletons; the top ten hold 1.4%. Time point meaning: new active TB diagnosis, blood taken before or within 7 days of starting treatment. The trim removed 0 bases at V and 2 bases at J, leaving 2 bases unmatched. CDR1 and CDR2 from the germline V gene are GTSNPN and SVGIG (reference sequence). This CDR3 has 15 residues. Specimen: PBMCs, collected at tuberculosis diagnosis. The TCR was taken from an adult with tuberculosis. The J gene is TRBJ2-2, the V gene TRBV30, with TRBD2 matching over 8 bases. CDR3 DNA sequence: TGTGCCTGGAGTGTTATAGCGGGAAACACCGGGGAGCTGTTTTTT. It encodes CAWSVIAGNTGELFF.